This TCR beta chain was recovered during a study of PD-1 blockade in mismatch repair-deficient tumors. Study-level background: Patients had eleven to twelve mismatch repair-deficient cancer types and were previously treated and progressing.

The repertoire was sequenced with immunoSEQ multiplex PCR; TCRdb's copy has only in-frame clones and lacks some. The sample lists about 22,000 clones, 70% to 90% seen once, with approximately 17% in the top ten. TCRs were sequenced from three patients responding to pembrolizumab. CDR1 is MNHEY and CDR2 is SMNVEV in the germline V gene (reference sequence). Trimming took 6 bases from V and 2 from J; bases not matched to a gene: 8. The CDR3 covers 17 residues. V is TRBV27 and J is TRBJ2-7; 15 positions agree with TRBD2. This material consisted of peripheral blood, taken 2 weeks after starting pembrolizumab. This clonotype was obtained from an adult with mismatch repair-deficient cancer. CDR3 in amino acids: CASSLGLAGGYPYEQYF. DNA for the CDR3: TGTGCCAGCAGCCTCGGACTAGCGGGAGGGTACCCCTACGAGCAGTACTTC.